This section outlines one T cell receptor beta chain sequence together with its context. No antigen is known for it. A much larger clone is a single base away; this may be a read error. The source of the sample is a study of T cell repertoires in cytomegalovirus infection. Background on the study: Public TCR beta signatures provided an indication of both CMV infection and a matching HLA type.

Study-level findings and limits: Summed public TCR beta family frequency identified CMV carriers bearing the relevant HLA.

TCRdb redid the calling of the reads with MiXCR, one entry per CDR3 protein. The sample consists of about half a million distinct CDR3 sequences, under 55% of them appearing once. V lost 5 bases and J 3 bases, leaving 5 bases between the germline ends. CDR1 and CDR2 (germline): SGHVS, FNYEAQ. The length of the CDR3 is 12 residues. The V and J genes are TRBV7-6 and TRBJ2-1; D is ambiguous. The TCR comes from a human donor in good health (CMV status not recorded). Some clones in this sample may be carry-over from other donors' samples. The sequences come from cultured PBMCs, collected from culture after CMV antigen stimulation. The CDR3 DNA reads TGTGCCAGCAGCAAAAGCTACAATGAGCAGTTCTTC. Translating it yields CASSKSYNEQFF.